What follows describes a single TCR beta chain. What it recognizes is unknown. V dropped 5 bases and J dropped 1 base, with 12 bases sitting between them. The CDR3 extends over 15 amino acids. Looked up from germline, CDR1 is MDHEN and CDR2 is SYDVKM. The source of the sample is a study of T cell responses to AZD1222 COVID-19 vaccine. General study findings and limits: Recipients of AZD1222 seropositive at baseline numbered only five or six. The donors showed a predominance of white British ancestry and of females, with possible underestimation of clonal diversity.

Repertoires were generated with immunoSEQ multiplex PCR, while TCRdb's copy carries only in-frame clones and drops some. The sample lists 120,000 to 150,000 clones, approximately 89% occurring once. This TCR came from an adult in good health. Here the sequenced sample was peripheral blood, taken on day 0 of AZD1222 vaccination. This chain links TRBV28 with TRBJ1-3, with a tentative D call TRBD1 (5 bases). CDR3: CASSVREDSGNTIYF. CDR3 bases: TGTGCCAGCAGTGTCAGGGAGGATTCTGGAAACACCATATATTTT.